These 13 T cell receptor beta chains were all obtained from the same sample, sequenced in a study of T-cell reconstitution after alpha-beta-depleted transplantation in children. For TCRbeta, the library was prepared with unique molecular identifiers. TCRdb analysed the PCR reads with MiXCR anew, one entry per CDR3 protein. The sample yields about 640,000 distinct CDR3 sequences, roughly 17% seen once. The sample here was PBMCs from the stem cell graft donor, taken from the stem cell graft. These receptors all come from a human donor who donated a stem cell graft to a child with acute myeloid leukemia.

This clonotype has more than one count but fewer than ten. This chain links TRBV7-8 with TRBJ1-6, with 10 nucleotides matching TRBD1. This CDR3 contains 14 residues. From germline, CDR1 is SGHVS and CDR2 FQNEAQ. J was trimmed by 10 bases and V by 5 bases; bases with no gene match: 5. CDR3 in DNA: TGTGCCAGCAGCCTCGGGGACAGGGGATCACCCCTCCACTTT. It encodes CASSLGDRGSPLHF.

This chain links TRBV28 with TRBJ2-1; D may be TRBD2 (6 bases). The CDR3 totals 14 residues. Germline V gene lookup returns CDR1 MDHEN and CDR2 SYDVKM. The germline V and J ends were trimmed by 7 bases and 5 bases, with 15 bases remaining between them. The CDR3 sequence is CASTLAPPHNEQFF. The CDR3 bases are TGTGCCAGCACTCTAGCGCCCCCCCACAATGAGCAGTTCTTC.

This clonotype was detected many times. J is TRBJ1-2 and V is TRBV12-3 or TRBV12-4, with 7 bases lining up with TRBD1. The V segment lost 7 bases and the J segment 4 bases; nucleotides outside the gene matches: 3. The CDR3 contains 12 residues. CDR3 sequence (DNA): TGTGCCAGCATTGACAGGGCCTATGGCTACACCTTC. This sequence encodes CASIDRAYGYTF.

In its sample, this clonotype was seen many times. V usage is TRBV20-1 and J usage is TRBJ1-1; TRBD1 is a possible D gene (6 bases). This CDR3 has 14 residues. The V gene lost 0 bases and the J gene lost 11 bases, with 19 bases spanning the gap. CDR1 and CDR2 from the germline V gene are DFQATT and SNEGSKA (reference sequence). The CDR3 sequence is CSARELGGQKGAFF. CDR3 DNA: TGCAGTGCTAGAGAGTTGGGGGGGCAGAAGGGGGCTTTCTTT.

This clonotype has just a few counts. V and J are TRBV5-1 and TRBJ1-4; TRBD1 aligns across 9 bases. The CDR3 is 15 amino acids. Germline V lookup: CDR1 SGHRS, CDR2 YFSETQ. V trimming: 4 bases; J trimming: 5 bases; junction bases outside the gene matches: 6. The CDR3 nucleotides are TGCGCCAGCAGCGTCGCCGGGACAGGGAATGAAAAACTGTTTTTT. Its translation: CASSVAGTGNEKLFF.

This clonotype was recorded at least ten times. The rearrangement joins TRBV29-1 to TRBJ2-5; D is ambiguous. Trimming took off 7 bases at V and 3 bases at J, with 12 bases between the two ends. CDR3 length: 12 amino acids. Germline V gene lookup returns CDR1 SQVTM and CDR2 ANQGSEA. In DNA, the CDR3 is TGCAGCGGGGCGGAAACCAAAGAGACCCAGTACTTC. It codes for CSGAETKETQYF.

In this sample, this clonotype turned up a few times. The rearrangement uses TRBV7-2 and TRBJ2-7, with TRBD1 as a possible D gene (5 bases). The V gene lost 1 base and the J gene lost 7 bases, with 14 bases spanning the gap. Germline lookup yields CDR1 SGHTA and CDR2 FQGNSA. The CDR3 spans 14 residues. As DNA, the CDR3 is TGTGCCAGCAGCTTAGAAAAGGCGTCAGGGGAGCAGTACTTC. It codes for CASSLEKASGEQYF.

In this sample, this clonotype turned up many times. The rearrangement uses TRBV29-1 and TRBJ1-1; D gene uncertain. Per germline, CDR1 SQVTM and CDR2 ANQGSEA. The CDR3 is 12 residues long. The ends were cut back, 5 bases at V and 1 base at J, with 8 bases in the middle. The CDR3 bases are TGCAGCGTTTCACAGAAGAACACTGAAGCTTTCTTT. Residues: CSVSQKNTEAFF.

This chain connects TRBV7-9 to TRBJ2-5; D is unresolved. V lost 6 bases to trimming and J lost 3 bases, with 11 bases between them. In germline, CDR1 is SEHNR, CDR2 FQNEAQ (reference sequence). There are 13 residues in the CDR3. CDR3 in amino acids: CASSLTEKETQYF. The CDR3 DNA sequence: TGTGCCAGCAGTTTGACGGAAAAAGAGACCCAGTACTTC.

This clonotype has a handful of counts. This CDR3 is CASSEKRQGVDETQYF. DNA for the CDR3: TGTGCCAGCAGTGAGAAGCGACAGGGGGTTGATGAGACCCAGTACTTC. V gene TRBV25-1 combines with J gene TRBJ2-5; 9 nucleotides align to TRBD1. CDR1 and CDR2 from the germline V gene are MGHDK and SYGVNS. The V and J ends lost 3 bases and 5 bases, in that order; junction bases with no gene match: 10. The length of the CDR3 is 16 residues. Looking up the rest from reference TRBV25-1 and TRBJ2-5 gives the full variable domain: EADIYQTPRYLVIGTGKKITLECSQTMGHDKMYWYQQDPGMELHLIHYSYGVNSTEKGDLSSESTVSRIRTEHFPLTLESARPSHTSQYLCASSEKRQGVDETQYFGPGTRLLVL.

This clonotype was recorded at least ten times. This chain links TRBV27 with TRBJ1-1; D is ambiguous. CDR3 length equals 13 residues. The V gene's germline CDR1 is MNHEY and CDR2 SMNVEV (reference sequence). V shed 0 bases and J shed 10 bases, with 12 bases lying between them. CDR3 nucleotide sequence: TGTGCCAGCAGTTTATCGTGGAGGCTCCGAGCTTTCTTT. Residues: CASSLSWRLRAFF.

This clonotype was seen a handful of times. The chain joins TRBV20-1 to TRBJ1-1; unclear D gene. The CDR3 spans 13 residues. CDR1 is DFQATT, CDR2 SNEGSKA, per germline (reference sequence). Trimming took 0 bases from V and 4 from J, leaving 9 bases between them. Here the CDR3 reads CSARDWERTEAFF. The DNA for the CDR3 is TGCAGTGCTAGAGACTGGGAACGCACTGAAGCTTTCTTT.

This clonotype was detected ten times or more. This rearrangement joins TRBV6-5 to TRBJ2-3; the D call may be TRBD1 or TRBD2 (6 bases each). The CDR3 contains 15 residues. Trimming removed 0 bases from V and 3 bases from J, with 10 bases in between. Per the germline V gene, CDR1 is MNHEY and CDR2 is SVGAGI. The CDR3 region is CASSYSRGGTDTQYF. The CDR3, as DNA: TGTGCCAGCAGTTACTCGAGAGGGGGGACAGATACGCAGTATTTT.